This is a list of T cell receptor beta chains from one sample in a study of control samples from healthy donors and cancer patients. Sequencing used immunoSEQ multiplex PCR; TCRdb keeps in-frame clones, though not all of them. Among roughly 89,000 clones, 91% were seen once, and the ten largest hold 15% to 20%. The specimen was blood. The receptors shown here come from a man aged 50 to 60 in good health. CDR3s include the opening cysteine and the closing phenylalanine or tryptophan. Each record gives: clone size, D gene, J gene, V gene, CDR3 DNA, CDR3 protein. D genes are given only for firm matches. Where a row states a size, it is once, few, many or the class of an expanded clone; other rows omit it.

clone size: .; D gene: TRBD1; J gene: TRBJ1-4; V gene: TRBV19; CDR3 DNA: TGTGCCAGTAGTATACGGTATACAGGGGCTAATGAAAAACTGTTTTTT; CDR3 protein: CASSIRYTGANEKLFF
clone size: .; D gene: TRBD2; J gene: TRBJ2-3; V gene: TRBV18; CDR3 DNA: TGTGCCAGCTCACCAACCGGGGGGGCAGTCACAGATACGCAGTATTTT; CDR3 protein: CASSPTGGAVTDTQYF
clone size: once; D gene: .; J gene: TRBJ1-1; V gene: TRBV15; CDR3 DNA: TGTGCCACCAGCAGGGGGGTAGTGGGAAACACTGAAGCTTTCTTT; CDR3 protein: CATSRGVVGNTEAFF
clone size: .; D gene: .; J gene: TRBJ1-2; V gene: TRBV2; CDR3 DNA: TGTGCCAGCAAGCGGGACCCCTACGGCGGCTACACCTTC; CDR3 protein: CASKRDPYGGYTF
clone size: .; D gene: .; J gene: TRBJ1-1; V gene: TRBV29-1; CDR3 DNA: TGCAGCGCCGCAGAACAGCCGAACACTGAAGCTTTCTTT; CDR3 protein: CSAAEQPNTEAFF
clone size: .; D gene: .; J gene: TRBJ2-1; V gene: TRBV2; CDR3 DNA: TGTGCCAGCAGTGTTCTACAGACCAATGAGCAGTTCTTC; CDR3 protein: CASSVLQTNEQFF
clone size: .; D gene: .; J gene: TRBJ1-1; V gene: TRBV25-1; CDR3 DNA: TGTGCCAGCAGTGAATCCGGGAGGAGCACTGAAGCTTTCTTT; CDR3 protein: CASSESGRSTEAFF
clone size: .; D gene: .; J gene: TRBJ1-2; V gene: TRBV29-1; CDR3 DNA: TGCAGCGTTGAACGCTATGGCTACACCTTC; CDR3 protein: CSVERYGYTF
clone size: .; D gene: TRBD1; J gene: TRBJ1-1; V gene: TRBV7-9; CDR3 DNA: TGTGCCAGCAGCTCCGGGACAGTTCCTGAAGCTTTCTTT; CDR3 protein: CASSSGTVPEAFF
clone size: few; D gene: TRBD2; J gene: TRBJ2-3; V gene: TRBV3-1/TRBV3-2; CDR3 DNA: TGTGCCAGCAGGGCAACGTTTTTAGCGGGTTGGGATACGCAGTATTTT; CDR3 protein: CASRATFLAGWDTQYF
clone size: .; D gene: .; J gene: TRBJ1-5; V gene: TRBV19; CDR3 DNA: TGTGCCAGTAGTATAGGAGGGGGAAGGACGGCGGGTCAGCCCCAGCATTTT; CDR3 protein: CASSIGGGRTAGQPQHF
clone size: few; D gene: TRBD1; J gene: TRBJ1-2; V gene: TRBV3-1/TRBV3-2; CDR3 DNA: TGTGCCAGCAGCCGCATAGGGACAGAGCCCTATGGCTACACCTTC; CDR3 protein: CASSRIGTEPYGYTF
clone size: .; D gene: .; J gene: TRBJ1-2; V gene: TRBV12-3/TRBV12-4; CDR3 DNA: TGTGCCAGCAGTTTAGCGAAGGGAGGCTACACCTTC; CDR3 protein: CASSLAKGGYTF
clone size: .; D gene: .; J gene: TRBJ2-7; V gene: TRBV7-9; CDR3 DNA: TGTGCCAGCAGCCTGTCTAACGGGGGCTACGAGCAGTACTTC; CDR3 protein: CASSLSNGGYEQYF
clone size: .; D gene: .; J gene: TRBJ1-4; V gene: TRBV29-1; CDR3 DNA: TGCAGCGCCATTGGAGGGGGAAAACTGTTTTTT; CDR3 protein: CSAIGGGKLFF
clone size: .; D gene: .; J gene: TRBJ1-5; V gene: TRBV7-8; CDR3 DNA: TGTGCCAGCAGCTTAGGTCGGGCTCAGGGGAGACCCCTTAATCAGCCCCAGCATTTT; CDR3 protein: CASSLGRAQGRPLNQPQHF
clone size: .; D gene: .; J gene: TRBJ2-1; V gene: TRBV5-6; CDR3 DNA: TGTGCCAGCAGCTTGGCCCAAGGGCGCTCCTACAATGAGCAGTTCTTC; CDR3 protein: CASSLAQGRSYNEQFF
clone size: .; D gene: .; J gene: TRBJ1-3; V gene: TRBV18; CDR3 DNA: TGTGCCAGCTCACCGCTGGAAGCTCTGTCTGGAAACACCATATATTTT; CDR3 protein: CASSPLEALSGNTIYF
clone size: .; D gene: .; J gene: TRBJ1-1; V gene: TRBV29-1; CDR3 DNA: TGCAGCGGTCGACAAGGGAACACTGAAGCTTTCTTT; CDR3 protein: CSGRQGNTEAFF
clone size: .; D gene: TRBD2; J gene: TRBJ2-3; V gene: TRBV7-6; CDR3 DNA: TGTGCCAGCAGTGGAGCGGGGGGCTTTTCCACAGATACGCAGTATTTT; CDR3 protein: CASSGAGGFSTDTQYF
clone size: .; D gene: .; J gene: TRBJ2-3; V gene: TRBV18; CDR3 DNA: TGTGCCAGCTCACCACCAGGGGGAGATACGCAGTATTTT; CDR3 protein: CASSPPGGDTQYF
clone size: .; D gene: TRBD1; J gene: TRBJ1-4; V gene: TRBV7-2; CDR3 DNA: TGTGCCAGCACCCAGGGGGTCCCGATTAATGAAAAACTGTTTTTT; CDR3 protein: CASTQGVPINEKLFF
clone size: .; D gene: .; J gene: TRBJ1-1; V gene: TRBV7-2; CDR3 DNA: TGTGCCAGCAGCTTAAATAGGTGGCACCTGAACACTGAAGCTTTCTTT; CDR3 protein: CASSLNRWHLNTEAFF
clone size: .; D gene: .; J gene: TRBJ1-2; V gene: TRBV6-5; CDR3 DNA: TGTGCCAGCAGTTACTCCGACGGGGAAGGCTACACCTTC; CDR3 protein: CASSYSDGEGYTF
clone size: .; D gene: TRBD2; J gene: TRBJ2-1; V gene: TRBV5-1; CDR3 DNA: TGCGCCAGCACAGCATCTAGCGGGGGGGCCCATGAGCAGTTCTTC; CDR3 protein: CASTASSGGAHEQFF
clone size: .; D gene: TRBD1; J gene: TRBJ1-2; V gene: TRBV6-5; CDR3 DNA: TGTGCCAGCACCCAGACAGGGGGCAGAGGCTACACCTTC; CDR3 protein: CASTQTGGRGYTF
clone size: .; D gene: TRBD1; J gene: TRBJ1-1; V gene: TRBV7-2; CDR3 DNA: TGTGCCAGCAGCTTGGGGACAGGGGCGGGGAACACTGAAGCTTTCTTT; CDR3 protein: CASSLGTGAGNTEAFF
clone size: .; D gene: TRBD1; J gene: TRBJ2-2; V gene: TRBV5-1; CDR3 DNA: TGCGCCAGCAGCTTGGCCGGGACAGGGTGGACCGGGGAGCTGTTTTTT; CDR3 protein: CASSLAGTGWTGELFF
clone size: .; D gene: .; J gene: TRBJ1-6; V gene: TRBV10-3; CDR3 DNA: TGTGCCATCAAAGCAGGGGAAGTATCACCCCTCCACTTT; CDR3 protein: CAIKAGEVSPLHF
clone size: .; D gene: .; J gene: TRBJ1-4; V gene: TRBV6-5; CDR3 DNA: TGTGCCAGCAGTTACTGGAGGGGATCAACTAATGAAAAACTGTTTTTT; CDR3 protein: CASSYWRGSTNEKLFF
clone size: .; D gene: TRBD1; J gene: TRBJ1-4; V gene: TRBV9; CDR3 DNA: TGTGCCAGCAGCCTCCGACAGGGGTTGAATGAAAAACTGTTTTTT; CDR3 protein: CASSLRQGLNEKLFF
clone size: .; D gene: TRBD2; J gene: TRBJ2-5; V gene: TRBV11-2; CDR3 DNA: TGTGCCAGCAGCTTAGGACTAGCGGGGAAAAAAGAGACCCAGTACTTC; CDR3 protein: CASSLGLAGKKETQYF
clone size: once; D gene: .; J gene: TRBJ2-3; V gene: TRBV5-6; CDR3 DNA: TGTGCCAGCAGCGGACTGGGTTGGGGGGGCACCCCCACAGATACGCAGTATTTT; CDR3 protein: CASSGLGWGGTPTDTQYF
clone size: .; D gene: .; J gene: TRBJ2-3; V gene: TRBV7-2; CDR3 DNA: TGTGCCAGCAGCCCGGACCGCCCCGATACGCAGTATTTT; CDR3 protein: CASSPDRPDTQYF
clone size: .; D gene: TRBD1; J gene: TRBJ1-3; V gene: TRBV3-1/TRBV3-2; CDR3 DNA: TGTGCCAGCAGCCAAGAGAGGGGGCCGCGCACCATATATTTT; CDR3 protein: CASSQERGPRTIYF
clone size: .; D gene: .; J gene: TRBJ1-6; V gene: TRBV6-5; CDR3 DNA: TGTGCCAGCAGTCCAACAGTTCCCAATTCACCCCTCCACTTT; CDR3 protein: CASSPTVPNSPLHF
clone size: .; D gene: .; J gene: TRBJ1-6; V gene: TRBV2; CDR3 DNA: TGTGCCAGCAGTGGTCCGGGTCCGCGGTCACCCCTCCACTTT; CDR3 protein: CASSGPGPRSPLHF
clone size: once; D gene: .; J gene: TRBJ2-3; V gene: TRBV12-2; CDR3 DNA: TGTGCAAGTCGCCTCCTGACCAGGAGAGATACGCAGTATTTT; CDR3 protein: CASRLLTRRDTQYF
clone size: .; D gene: TRBD1; J gene: TRBJ2-5; V gene: TRBV19; CDR3 DNA: TGTGCCAGTACACCCGGACAGGCCCAAGAGACCCAGTACTTC; CDR3 protein: CASTPGQAQETQYF
clone size: .; D gene: .; J gene: TRBJ1-2; V gene: TRBV27; CDR3 DNA: TGTGCCAGCAGTTTAGCGGGGGTTAACTATGGCTACACCTTC; CDR3 protein: CASSLAGVNYGYTF
clone size: .; D gene: .; J gene: TRBJ1-1; V gene: TRBV11-2; CDR3 DNA: TGTGCCAGCAGTCCCGACAGGAGAGGGAACACTGAAGCTTTCTTT; CDR3 protein: CASSPDRRGNTEAFF
clone size: .; D gene: .; J gene: TRBJ2-7; V gene: TRBV9; CDR3 DNA: TGTGCCAGCAGCCCCGGGCAGCGCATCTACGAGCAGTACTTC; CDR3 protein: CASSPGQRIYEQYF
clone size: .; D gene: .; J gene: TRBJ2-1; V gene: TRBV3-1/TRBV3-2; CDR3 DNA: TGTGCCAGCAGCCAAGCCTTGGGTAGAGCGGATGAGCAGTTCTTC; CDR3 protein: CASSQALGRADEQFF
clone size: .; D gene: TRBD1; J gene: TRBJ1-1; V gene: TRBV29-1; CDR3 DNA: TGCAGCGGGGGACAGGGGACGAACACTGAAGCTTTCTTT; CDR3 protein: CSGGQGTNTEAFF
clone size: .; D gene: .; J gene: TRBJ2-1; V gene: TRBV19; CDR3 DNA: TGTGCCAGTAGTCTCAGTAATGAGCAGTTCTTC; CDR3 protein: CASSLSNEQFF
clone size: .; D gene: .; J gene: TRBJ2-3; V gene: TRBV9; CDR3 DNA: TGTGCCAGCAGCGTAGTGGGGGCAGATACGCAGTATTTT; CDR3 protein: CASSVVGADTQYF